This TCR beta chain was sequenced for a study of tumor-infiltrating lymphocytes in primary liver carcinoma. General study results and limits: Lower overlap was observed for tumor-adjacent and tumor-blood pairs relative to tumor region pairs. Significantly larger top-250-clone fractions were found in tumors than in blood (p = 0.039).

Each 20-30 mg portion of unsorted bulk tissue served as the source for co-extraction of RNA and DNA. No treatment had been given to the patients, who were chronically infected with HBV. A primer in the constant region served to generate TCR beta cDNA from 450 to 600 ng of total RNA. Generation of the TCR beta libraries relied on three nested multiplex PCR rounds using slightly modified ARM-PCR. Investigators reported that the first two PCR rounds, at approximately 11 cycles each, used TRBV1-TRBV30 forward primers with a C-beta reverse primer. One entry per CDR3 protein results from TCRdb running MiXCR on the multiplex PCR reads. The sample has around 100,000 distinct CDR3 sequences, over 55% seen once. A remark on this clonotype: The antigen remains unidentified. Without the conserved terminal phenylalanine or tryptophan, this CDR3 likely stems from a read error. The limits of the CDR3 on the DNA are not certain, so only TCRdb's listed CDR3 is given.

The CDR3 length is 11 residues, termini included. In germline, CDR1 is SGHAT, CDR2 FQNNGV. The sample taken for sequencing was liver tumor tissue from sampling region 5. Subset given: tumor region T5, tumor centre. This receptor was taken from a woman aged 60-70 years with primary liver carcinoma and hepatitis B virus infection. The V call is TRBV11-2, the J call TRBJ2-1. The CDR3 loop is CASSLALMPFY.